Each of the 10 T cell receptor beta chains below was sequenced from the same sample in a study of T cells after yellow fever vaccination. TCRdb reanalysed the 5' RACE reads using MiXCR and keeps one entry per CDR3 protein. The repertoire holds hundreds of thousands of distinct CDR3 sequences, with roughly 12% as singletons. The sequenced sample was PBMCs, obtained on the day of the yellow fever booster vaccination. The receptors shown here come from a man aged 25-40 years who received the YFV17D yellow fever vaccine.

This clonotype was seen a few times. The CDR3 protein is CASSLRAESYNEQFF. The CDR3 bases are TGTGCCAGCAGCTTAAGAGCGGAATCCTACAATGAGCAGTTCTTC. The chain links TRBV7-2 to TRBJ2-1; tentatively, D is TRBD2 (5 bases). CDR3 length: 15 amino acids. The ends were cut back, 2 bases at V and 1 base at J, with 9 bases in the middle. The germline V gene has CDR1 SGHTA and CDR2 FQGNSA.

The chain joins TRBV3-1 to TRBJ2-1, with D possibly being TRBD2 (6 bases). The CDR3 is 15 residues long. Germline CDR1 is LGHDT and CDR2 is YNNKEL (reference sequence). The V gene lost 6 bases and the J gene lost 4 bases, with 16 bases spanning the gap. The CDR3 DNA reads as TGTGCCAGCAGGAACGGACCGGGGGAATACAATGAGCAGTTCTTC. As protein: CASRNGPGEYNEQFF.

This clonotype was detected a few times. This chain's CDR3 is CASSRRQGDEQYF. The CDR3 DNA follows: TGTGCCAGCAGCCGACGACAGGGGGACGAGCAGTACTTC. This chain uses TRBV7-6 with TRBJ2-7; TRBD1 agrees at 9 bases. In germline, CDR1 is SGHVS, CDR2 FNYEAQ. The junction had 4 bases not matched to a gene; V was cut back by 5 bases and J by 5 bases. This CDR3 has 13 amino acids.

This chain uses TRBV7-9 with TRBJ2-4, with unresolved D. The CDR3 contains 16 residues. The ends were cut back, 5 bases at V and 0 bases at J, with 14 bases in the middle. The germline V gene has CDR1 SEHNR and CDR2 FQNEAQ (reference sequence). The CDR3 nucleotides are TGTGCCAGCAGCCCACGGGTGGCGCTAGCCAAAAACATTCAGTACTTC. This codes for CASSPRVALAKNIQYF.

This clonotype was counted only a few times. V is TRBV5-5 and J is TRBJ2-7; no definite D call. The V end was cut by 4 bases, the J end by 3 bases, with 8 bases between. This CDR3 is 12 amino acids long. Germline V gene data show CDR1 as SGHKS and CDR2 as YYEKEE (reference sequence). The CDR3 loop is CASSPKGYEQYF. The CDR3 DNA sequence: TGTGCCAGCAGCCCAAAGGGCTACGAGCAGTACTTC.

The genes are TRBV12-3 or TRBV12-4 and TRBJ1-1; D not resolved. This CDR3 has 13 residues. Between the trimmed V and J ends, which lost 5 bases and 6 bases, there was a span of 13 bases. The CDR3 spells CASSPGPYPEAFF. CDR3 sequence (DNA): TGTGCCAGCAGTCCCGGACCGTACCCTGAAGCTTTCTTT.

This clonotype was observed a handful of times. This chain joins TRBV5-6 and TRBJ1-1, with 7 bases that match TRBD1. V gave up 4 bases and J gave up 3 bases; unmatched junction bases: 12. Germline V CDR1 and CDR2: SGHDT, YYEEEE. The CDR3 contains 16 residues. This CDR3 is CASSAPPGGRDTEAFF. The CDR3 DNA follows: TGTGCCAGCAGCGCCCCGCCAGGGGGGAGGGACACTGAAGCTTTCTTT.

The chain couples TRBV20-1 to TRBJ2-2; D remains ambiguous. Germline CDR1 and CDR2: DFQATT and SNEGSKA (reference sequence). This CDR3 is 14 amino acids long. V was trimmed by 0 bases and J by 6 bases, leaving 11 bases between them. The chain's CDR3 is CSARDLGRPGELFF. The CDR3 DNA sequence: TGCAGTGCTAGAGATTTAGGCCGGCCCGGGGAGCTGTTTTTT.

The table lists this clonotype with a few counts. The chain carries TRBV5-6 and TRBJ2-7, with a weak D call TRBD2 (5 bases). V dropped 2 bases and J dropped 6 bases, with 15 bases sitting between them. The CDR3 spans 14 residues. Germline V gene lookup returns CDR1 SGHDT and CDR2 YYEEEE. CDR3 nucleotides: TGTGCCAGCAGCTTTAATTTAGCGTTCAGCGAGCAGTACTTC. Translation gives CASSFNLAFSEQYF.

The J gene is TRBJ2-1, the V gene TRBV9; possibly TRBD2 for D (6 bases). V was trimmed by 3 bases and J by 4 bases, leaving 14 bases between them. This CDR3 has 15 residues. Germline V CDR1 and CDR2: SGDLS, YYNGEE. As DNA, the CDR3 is TGTGCCAGCAGCGGGGACGGACTAATTTACAATGAGCAGTTCTTC. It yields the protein CASSGDGLIYNEQFF.